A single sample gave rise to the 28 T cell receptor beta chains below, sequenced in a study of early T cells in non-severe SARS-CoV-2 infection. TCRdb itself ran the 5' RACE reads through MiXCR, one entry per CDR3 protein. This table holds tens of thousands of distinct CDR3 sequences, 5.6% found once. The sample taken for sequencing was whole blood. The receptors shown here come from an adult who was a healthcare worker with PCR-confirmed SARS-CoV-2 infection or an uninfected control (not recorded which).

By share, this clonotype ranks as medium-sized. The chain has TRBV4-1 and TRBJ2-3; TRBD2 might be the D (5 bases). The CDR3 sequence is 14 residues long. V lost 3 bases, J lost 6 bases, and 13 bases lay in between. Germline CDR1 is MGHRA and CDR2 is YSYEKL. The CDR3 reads CASSHGITGDTQYF. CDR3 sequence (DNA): TGCGCCAGCAGCCACGGGATAACCGGTGATACGCAGTATTTT.

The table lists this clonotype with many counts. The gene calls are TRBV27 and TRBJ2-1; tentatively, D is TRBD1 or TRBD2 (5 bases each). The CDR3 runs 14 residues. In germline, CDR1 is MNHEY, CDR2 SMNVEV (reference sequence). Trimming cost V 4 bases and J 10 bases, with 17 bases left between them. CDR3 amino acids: CASSSYSQGDEQFF. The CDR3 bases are TGTGCCAGCAGTTCATATTCCCAAGGGGACGAGCAGTTCTTC.

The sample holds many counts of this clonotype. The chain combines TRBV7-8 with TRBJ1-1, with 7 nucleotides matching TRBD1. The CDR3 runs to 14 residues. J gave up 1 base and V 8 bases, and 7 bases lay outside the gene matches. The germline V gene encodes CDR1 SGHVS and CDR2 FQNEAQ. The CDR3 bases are TGTGCCAGCCGGGTTAGGGGGCCGAACACTGAAGCTTTCTTT. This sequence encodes CASRVRGPNTEAFF.

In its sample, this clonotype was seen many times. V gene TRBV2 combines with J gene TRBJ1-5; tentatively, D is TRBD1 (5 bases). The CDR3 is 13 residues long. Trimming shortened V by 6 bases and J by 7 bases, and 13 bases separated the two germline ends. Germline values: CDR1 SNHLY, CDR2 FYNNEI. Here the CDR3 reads CASRARGNQPQHF. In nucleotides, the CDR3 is TGTGCCAGCAGGGCCCGGGGGAACCAGCCCCAGCATTTT.

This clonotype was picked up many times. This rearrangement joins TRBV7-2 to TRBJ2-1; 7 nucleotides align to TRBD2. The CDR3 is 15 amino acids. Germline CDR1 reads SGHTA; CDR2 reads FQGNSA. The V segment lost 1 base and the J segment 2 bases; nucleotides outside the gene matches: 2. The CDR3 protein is CASSLGLAAYNEQFF. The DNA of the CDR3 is TGTGCCAGCAGCTTAGGCCTAGCGGCCTACAATGAGCAGTTCTTC.

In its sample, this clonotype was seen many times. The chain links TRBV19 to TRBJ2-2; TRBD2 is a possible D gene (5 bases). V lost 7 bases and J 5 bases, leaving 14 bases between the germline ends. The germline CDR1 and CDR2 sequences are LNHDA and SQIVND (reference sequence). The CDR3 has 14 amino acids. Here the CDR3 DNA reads TGTGCCAGTATAGCGCGGGTCTGGACCGGGGAGCTGTTTTTT. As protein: CASIARVWTGELFF.

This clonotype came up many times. The chain's CDR3 is CASSVEAGAAYNEQFF. The CDR3 nucleotides are TGTGCCAGCAGCGTAGAAGCGGGGGCCGCCTACAATGAGCAGTTCTTC. The chain has TRBV9 and TRBJ2-1; 8 positions agree with TRBD2. This CDR3 is built from 16 residues. Germline trimming cut 0 bases from V and 2 bases from J; bases unmatched to any gene: 4. Germline CDR1 reads SGDLS; CDR2 reads YYNGEE. The full variable domain, its missing parts supplied by reference TRBV9 and TRBJ2-1, is DSGVTQTPKHLITATGQRVTLRCSPRSGDLSVYWYQQSLDQGLQFLIQYYNGEERAKGNILERFSAQQFPDLHSELNLSSLELGDSALYFCASSVEAGAAYNEQFFGPGTRLTVL.

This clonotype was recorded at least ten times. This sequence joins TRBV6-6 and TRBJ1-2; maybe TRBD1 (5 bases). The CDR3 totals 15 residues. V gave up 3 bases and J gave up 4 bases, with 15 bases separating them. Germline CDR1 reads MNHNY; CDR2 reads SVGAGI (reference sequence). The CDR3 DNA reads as TGTGCCAGCAGTTATCCCGCGACAGACTCCTATGGCTACACCTTC. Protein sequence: CASSYPATDSYGYTF.

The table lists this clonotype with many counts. The CDR3 bases are TGTGCCAGTCTTTCGGGGTACCCATCCTACGAGCAGTACTTC. Translated: CASLSGYPSYEQYF. The gene calls are TRBV12-3 or TRBV12-4 and TRBJ2-7; the D gene is possibly TRBD2 (5 bases). V was trimmed by 9 bases and J by 1 base, leaving 16 bases between them. This CDR3 region has 14 residues.

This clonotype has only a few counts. CDR3: CASSIRTGVNSPLHF. The CDR3 DNA follows: TGTGCCAGCAGCATCAGGACAGGGGTAAATTCACCCCTCCACTTT. The V gene is TRBV5-4, the J gene TRBJ1-6; 9 positions agree with TRBD1. Germline V CDR1 and CDR2: SGHNT, YYREEE (reference sequence). J gave up 7 bases and V 4 bases, and 6 bases lay outside the gene matches. This CDR3 is 15 amino acids long.

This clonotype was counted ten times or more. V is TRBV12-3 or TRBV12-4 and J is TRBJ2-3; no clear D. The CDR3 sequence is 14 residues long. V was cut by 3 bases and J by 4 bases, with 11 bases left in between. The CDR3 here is CASSFKAFADTQYF. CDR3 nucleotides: TGTGCCAGCAGTTTTAAGGCATTTGCAGATACGCAGTATTTT.

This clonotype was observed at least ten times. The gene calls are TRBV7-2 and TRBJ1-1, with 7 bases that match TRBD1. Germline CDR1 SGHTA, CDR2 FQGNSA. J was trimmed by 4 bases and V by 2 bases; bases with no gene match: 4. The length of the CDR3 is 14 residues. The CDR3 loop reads CASSLWDRITEAFF. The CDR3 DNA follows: TGTGCCAGCAGCTTATGGGACAGAATCACTGAAGCTTTCTTT.

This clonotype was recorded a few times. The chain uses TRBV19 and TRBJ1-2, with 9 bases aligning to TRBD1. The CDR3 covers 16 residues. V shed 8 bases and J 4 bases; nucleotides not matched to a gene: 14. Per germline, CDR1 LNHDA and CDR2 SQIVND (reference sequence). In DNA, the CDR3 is TGTGCCAGTTTTACAGGGGGCGGATTTCCTTTCTATGGCTACACCTTC. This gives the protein CASFTGGGFPFYGYTF.

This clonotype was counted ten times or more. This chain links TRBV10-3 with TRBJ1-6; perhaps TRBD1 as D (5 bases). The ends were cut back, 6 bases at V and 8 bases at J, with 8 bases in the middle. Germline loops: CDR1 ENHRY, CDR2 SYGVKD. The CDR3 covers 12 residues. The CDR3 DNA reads TGTGCCATCAGGGGGACGGATTCACCCCTCCACTTT. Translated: CAIRGTDSPLHF.

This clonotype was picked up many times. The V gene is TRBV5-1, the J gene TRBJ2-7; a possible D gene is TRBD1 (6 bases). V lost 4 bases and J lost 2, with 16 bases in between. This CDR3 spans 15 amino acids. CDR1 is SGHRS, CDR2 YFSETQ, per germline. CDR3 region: CASSPRQATPYEQYF. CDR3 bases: TGCGCCAGCAGCCCCCGACAGGCCACTCCCTACGAGCAGTACTTC.

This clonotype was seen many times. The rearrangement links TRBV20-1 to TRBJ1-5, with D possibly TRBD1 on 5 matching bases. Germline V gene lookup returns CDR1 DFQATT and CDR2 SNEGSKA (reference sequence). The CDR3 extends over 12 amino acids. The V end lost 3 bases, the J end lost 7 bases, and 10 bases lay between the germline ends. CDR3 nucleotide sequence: TGCAGTGCTAGCGGGGGAGGCCAGCCCCAGCATTTT. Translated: CSASGGGQPQHF.

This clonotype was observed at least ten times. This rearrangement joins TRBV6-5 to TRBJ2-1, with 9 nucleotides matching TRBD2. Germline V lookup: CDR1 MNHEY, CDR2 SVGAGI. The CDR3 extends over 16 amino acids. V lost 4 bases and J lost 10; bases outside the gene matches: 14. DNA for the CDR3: TGTGCCAGCAGTTTCTCAGCGGGAGGCCTCCCCGGAGAGCAGTTCTTC. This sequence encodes CASSFSAGGLPGEQFF.

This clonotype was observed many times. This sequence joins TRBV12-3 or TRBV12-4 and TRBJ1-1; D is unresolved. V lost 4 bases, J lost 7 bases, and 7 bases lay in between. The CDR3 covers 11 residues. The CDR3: CASSWGVEAFF. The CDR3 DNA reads TGTGCCAGCAGTTGGGGAGTTGAAGCTTTCTTT.

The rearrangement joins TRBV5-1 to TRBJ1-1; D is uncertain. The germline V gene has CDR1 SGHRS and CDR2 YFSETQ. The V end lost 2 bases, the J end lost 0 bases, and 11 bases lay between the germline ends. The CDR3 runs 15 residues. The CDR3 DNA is TGCGCCAGCAGCTTCGGGCAGAATATGAACACTGAAGCTTTCTTT. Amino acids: CASSFGQNMNTEAFF. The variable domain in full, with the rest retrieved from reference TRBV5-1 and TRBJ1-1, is KAGVTQTPRYLIKTRGQQVTLSCSPISGHRSVSWYQQTPGQGLQFLFEYFSETQRNKGNFPGRFSGRQFSNSRSEMNVSTLELGDSALYLCASSFGQNMNTEAFFGQGTRLTVV.

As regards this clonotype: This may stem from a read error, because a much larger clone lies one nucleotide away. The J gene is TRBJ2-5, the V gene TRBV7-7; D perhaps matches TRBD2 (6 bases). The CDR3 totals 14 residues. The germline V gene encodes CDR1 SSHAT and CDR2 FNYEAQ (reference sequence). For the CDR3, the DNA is TGTGCCGGCAGTCCTGGCCGGACTATGGAGACCCAGTACTTC. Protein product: CAGSPGRTMETQYF.

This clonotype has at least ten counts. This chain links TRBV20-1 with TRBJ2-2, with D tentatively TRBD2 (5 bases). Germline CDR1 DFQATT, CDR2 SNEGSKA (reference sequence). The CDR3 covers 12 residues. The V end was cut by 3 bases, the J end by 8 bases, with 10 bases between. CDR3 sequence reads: CSASGGTGELFF. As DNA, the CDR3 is TGCAGTGCTAGTGGAGGTACTGGGGAGCTGTTTTTT.

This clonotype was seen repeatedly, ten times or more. CDR3: CSARGVVGLEGFLGTDTQYF. CDR3 in DNA: TGCAGTGCTAGAGGAGTGGTCGGGCTGGAGGGCTTCCTAGGTACAGATACGCAGTATTTT. This sequence joins TRBV20-1 and TRBJ2-3; D is perhaps TRBD2 (6 bases). Trimming pared 1 base from V and 3 bases from J, leaving 29 bases between. In germline, CDR1 is DFQATT, CDR2 SNEGSKA (reference sequence). The CDR3 runs 20 residues.

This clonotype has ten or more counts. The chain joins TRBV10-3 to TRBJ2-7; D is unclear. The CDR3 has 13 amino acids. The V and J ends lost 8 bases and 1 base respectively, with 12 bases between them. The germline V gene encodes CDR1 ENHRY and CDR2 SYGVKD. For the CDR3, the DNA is TGTGCCATCCGAGAAGACGATTCCTACGAGCAGTACTTC. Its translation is CAIREDDSYEQYF.

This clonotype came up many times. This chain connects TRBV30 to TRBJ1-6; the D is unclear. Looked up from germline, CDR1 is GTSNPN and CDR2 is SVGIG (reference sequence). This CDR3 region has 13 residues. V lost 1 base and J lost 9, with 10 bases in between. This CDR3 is CAWSDQISSPLHF. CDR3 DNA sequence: TGTGCCTGGAGTGACCAGATAAGTTCACCCCTCCACTTT.

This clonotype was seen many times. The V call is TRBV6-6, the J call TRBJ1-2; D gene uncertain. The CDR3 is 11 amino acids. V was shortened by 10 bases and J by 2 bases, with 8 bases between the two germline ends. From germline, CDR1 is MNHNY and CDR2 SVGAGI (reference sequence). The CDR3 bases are TGTGCCATCATGGGAAACTATGGCTACACCTTC. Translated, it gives CAIMGNYGYTF.

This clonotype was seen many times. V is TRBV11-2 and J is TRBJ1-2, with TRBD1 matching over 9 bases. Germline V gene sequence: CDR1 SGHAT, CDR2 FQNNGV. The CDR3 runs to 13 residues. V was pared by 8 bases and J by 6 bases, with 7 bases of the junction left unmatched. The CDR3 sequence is CASRNTGGHGYTF. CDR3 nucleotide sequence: TGTGCCAGCCGAAATACAGGGGGCCATGGCTACACCTTC.

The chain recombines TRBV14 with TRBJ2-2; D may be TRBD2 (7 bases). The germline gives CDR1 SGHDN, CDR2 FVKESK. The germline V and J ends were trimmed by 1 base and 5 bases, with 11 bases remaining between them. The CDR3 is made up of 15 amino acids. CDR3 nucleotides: TGTGCCAGCAGCCAAGCGGGGGGCGAAACCGGGGAGCTGTTTTTT. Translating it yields CASSQAGGETGELFF.

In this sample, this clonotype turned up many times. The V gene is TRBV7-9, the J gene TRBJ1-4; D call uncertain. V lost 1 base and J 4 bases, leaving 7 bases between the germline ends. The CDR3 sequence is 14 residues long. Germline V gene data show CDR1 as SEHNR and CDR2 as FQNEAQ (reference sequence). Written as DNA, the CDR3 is TGTGCCAGCAGCTTAGGGCAGGTTAATGAAAAACTGTTTTTT. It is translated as CASSLGQVNEKLFF.